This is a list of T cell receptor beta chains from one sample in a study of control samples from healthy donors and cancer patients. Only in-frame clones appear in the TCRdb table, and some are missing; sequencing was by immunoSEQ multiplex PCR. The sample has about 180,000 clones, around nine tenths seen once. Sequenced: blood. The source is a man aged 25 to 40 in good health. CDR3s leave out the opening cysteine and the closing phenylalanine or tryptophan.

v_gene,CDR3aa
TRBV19,ASSIAESSYNEQF
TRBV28,ASSEKGHYSNQPQH
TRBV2,ASKILVATYEQY
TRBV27,ASSLTRTGAYEQY
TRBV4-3,ASSQEVGQGDGYT
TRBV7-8,ASSPRDSSSYNEQF
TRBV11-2,ASSPAVGYEQY
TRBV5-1,ASSWGRQETQY
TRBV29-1,SVEEEGRGLVGELF
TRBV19,ASGLTSSYNSPLH
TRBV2,ASSGLAGWNEQF
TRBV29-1,SVIDRGSGPYEQY
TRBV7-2,ASSLGARDRQH
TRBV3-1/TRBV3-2,ASSQDTGPGEAF
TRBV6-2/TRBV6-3,ASSYSEAGYGYT
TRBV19,ASRGGGWYNEQF
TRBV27,ASSQGTVGGNQPQH
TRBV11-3,ASSPMGELF
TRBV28,ASSFVGQGQAGDTQY
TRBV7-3,ASSLTPYKGGTLSVLT
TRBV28,ASRFPGSNQPQH
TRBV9,ASSYSQGAGETQY
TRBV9,ASSVAANYNEQF
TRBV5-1,ASSVRTWNYEQY
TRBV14,ASRGRGNYGYT
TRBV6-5,ASSYGPGQESYT
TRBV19,ASSISGGQETQY
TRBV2,ASSEKRGGVETQY
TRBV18,ASSPGLNTEAF